This TCR beta chain was found in a study of OX40 agonist ivuxolimab in advanced cancers. Study overall: At doses from 0.01 to 10 mg/kg, patients were given intravenous ivuxolimab every 2 weeks. Head and neck, renal cell, melanoma or hepatocellular carcinoma were the cancers that dose-escalation patients had. General study findings and limits: Expanded clones belonging to CD8+ T cells outnumbered, on average, those of CD4+.

The CDR3 extends over 12 amino acids. V was shortened by 3 bases and J by 3 bases, with 4 bases between the two germline ends. Germline-derived CDR1 and CDR2 are KGHSH and LQKENI. Sequencing used immunoSEQ multiplex PCR; TCRdb keeps in-frame clones, though not all of them. The sample yields approximately 74,000 clones, approximately 85% seen once. A remark on this clone: What it binds is unknown.

If patients had autoimmune disease history or systemic immunosuppression, they were excluded. The sequenced sample was CD4+ or CD8+ T cells sorted from blood, obtained in a trial of the OX40 agonist ivuxolimab. J is TRBJ2-3 and V is TRBV18; D not certain. The sequence came from an adult with an advanced solid tumor such as melanoma, head and neck, liver or kidney cancer. CDR3 loop: CASSPETDTQYF. The DNA of the CDR3 is TGTGCCAGCTCACCCGAGACAGATACGCAGTATTTT.